These T cell receptor beta chains were read from a single sample in a study of siplizumab effects on memory and regulatory T cells. Sequenced by immunoSEQ multiplex PCR; TCRdb stores in-frame clones only, minus some. The table includes 50,000 or so clones, 90% to 95% detected once. Sequenced sample: CD8+ T cells sorted from blood. These receptors were taken from a human donor in good health. The conserved cysteine and the conserved F or W are not part of the CDR3 here.

V: TRBV27; CDR3: ASSPGTSYEQY
V: TRBV6-1; CDR3: ASSEAVGTSSYEQY
V: TRBV2; CDR3: ASKWTQNTGELF
V: TRBV11-3; CDR3: ASSLLSYEQY
V: TRBV11-2; CDR3: ASSPGWAQNTDTQY
V: TRBV11-2; CDR3: ASSLDLEPGYEQY
V: TRBV5-1; CDR3: ASSLSTGSYEQY
V: TRBV5-1; CDR3: ASSPEYVGGKSYEQY
V: TRBV9; CDR3: ASSSGGLLPYEQY
V: TRBV27; CDR3: ASSLGQGRFDYGYT
V: TRBV9; CDR3: ASSVTGLRLAGELF
V: TRBV7-9; CDR3: ASSLLVTGANVLT
V: TRBV25-1; CDR3: ASMSGGSEQF
V: TRBV5-5; CDR3: ASSLNGAPEQY
V: TRBV7-3; CDR3: ASSQTGGSNQPQH
V: TRBV9; CDR3: ASSVESSEVGGETDTQY
V: TRBV7-9; CDR3: ASSPGTDSYNEQF
V: TRBV2; CDR3: ASSAGLAGGFNTGELF
V: TRBV4-2; CDR3: ASSQELAYEQY
V: TRBV12-5; CDR3: ASTPLTADTGELF
V: TRBV14; CDR3: ASGAGGYEQY
V: TRBV28; CDR3: ASSPGGTEAF
V: TRBV9; CDR3: ASSSGGNQPQH
V: TRBV15; CDR3: ATHRGLQGSTDTQY
V: TRBV7-9; CDR3: ASSLGAGGANTEAF
V: TRBV28; CDR3: ASSTDRGAWAGELF
V: TRBV6-6; CDR3: ASSYRGSYEQY
V: TRBV10-2; CDR3: ASSEHPSYNEQF
V: TRBV4-3; CDR3: ASSQDSWNEQF
V: TRBV5-8; CDR3: ASSLGFYEQY
V: TRBV7-7; CDR3: ASSLGSGSAHSEQF
V: TRBV4-1; CDR3: ASSQEFFPGIQNTGELF
V: TRBV14; CDR3: ASSPPRFVPSTYEQY
V: TRBV7-3; CDR3: ASSLISGSSYNEQF
V: TRBV30; CDR3: AWKGWEYNEQF
V: TRBV7-9; CDR3: ASSLVGQETQY
V: TRBV4-2; CDR3: ASSQGLTDTQY
V: TRBV9; CDR3: ASSVALASGYNEQF
V: TRBV27; CDR3: ASSSTGNPQPQH
V: TRBV14; CDR3: ASSQAGVINYGYT
V: TRBV5-6; CDR3: ASSVGLVGNNEQF
V: TRBV27; CDR3: ASSFRQGSRGYT
V: TRBV7-3; CDR3: ASSRGQGRDTEAF
V: TRBV7-8; CDR3: ASSPRTGELF
V: TRBV7-8; CDR3: ASSLGSQGGYEQY
V: TRBV13; CDR3: ASSSGLAGGYEQY
V: TRBV5-1; CDR3: ASSLGTSGSTDTQY